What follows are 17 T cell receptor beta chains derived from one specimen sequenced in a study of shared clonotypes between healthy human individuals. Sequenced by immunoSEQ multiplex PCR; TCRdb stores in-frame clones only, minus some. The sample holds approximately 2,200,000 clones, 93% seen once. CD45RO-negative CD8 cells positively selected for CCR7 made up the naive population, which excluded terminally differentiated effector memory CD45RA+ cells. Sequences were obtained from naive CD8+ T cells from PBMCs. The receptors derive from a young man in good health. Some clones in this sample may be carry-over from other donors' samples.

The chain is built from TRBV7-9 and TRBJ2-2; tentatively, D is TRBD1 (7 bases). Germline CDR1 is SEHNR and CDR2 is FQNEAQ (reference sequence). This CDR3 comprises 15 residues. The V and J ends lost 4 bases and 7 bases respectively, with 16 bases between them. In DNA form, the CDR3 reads TGTGCCAGCAGCTCATCCAGGGGGGTGGTCGGGGAGCTGTTTTTT. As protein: CASSSSRGVVGELFF.

The CDR3 sequence: CASSRTDPGQPQHF. CDR3 in DNA: TGTGCCAGCAGTCGGACGGATCCCGGTCAGCCCCAGCATTTT. This rearrangement joins TRBV28 to TRBJ1-5; no firm D call. This CDR3 has 14 amino acids. With 5 bases removed from V and 6 bases from J, the gap between germline ends came to 14 bases. CDR1 is MDHEN and CDR2 is SYDVKM in the germline V gene. Together with reference TRBV28 and TRBJ1-5, the CDR3 gives the full variable domain: DVKVTQSSRYLVKRTGEKVFLECVQDMDHENMFWYRQDPGLGLRLIYFSYDVKMKEKGDIPEGYSVSREKKERFSLILESASTNQTSMYLCASSRTDPGQPQHFGDGTRLSIL.

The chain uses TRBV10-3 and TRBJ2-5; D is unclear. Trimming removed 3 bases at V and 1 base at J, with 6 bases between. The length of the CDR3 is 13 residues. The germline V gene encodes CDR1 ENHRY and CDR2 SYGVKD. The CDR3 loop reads CAISEGSQETQYF. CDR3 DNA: TGTGCCATCAGTGAAGGTAGCCAAGAGACCCAGTACTTC.

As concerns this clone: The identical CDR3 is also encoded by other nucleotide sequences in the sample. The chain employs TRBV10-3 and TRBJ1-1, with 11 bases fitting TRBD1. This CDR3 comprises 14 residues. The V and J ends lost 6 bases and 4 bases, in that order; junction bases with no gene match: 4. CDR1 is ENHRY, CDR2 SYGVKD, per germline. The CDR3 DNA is TGTGCCATCAGGACCGGGACAGGGGGCACTGAAGCTTTCTTT. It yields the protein CAIRTGTGGTEAFF.

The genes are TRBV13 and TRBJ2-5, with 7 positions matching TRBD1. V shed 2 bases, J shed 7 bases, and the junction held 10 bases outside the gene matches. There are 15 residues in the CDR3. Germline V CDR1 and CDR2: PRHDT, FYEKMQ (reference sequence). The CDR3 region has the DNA TGTGCCAGCAGCTTAAAGGCAGGGGGTCCCGGGACCCAGTACTTC. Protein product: CASSLKAGGPGTQYF.

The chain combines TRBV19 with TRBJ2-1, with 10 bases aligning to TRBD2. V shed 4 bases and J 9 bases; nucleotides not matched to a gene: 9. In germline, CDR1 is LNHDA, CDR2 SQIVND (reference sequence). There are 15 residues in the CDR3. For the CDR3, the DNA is TGTGCCAGTAGTACTAGCGGGAGTATATTGGGTGAGCAGTTCTTC. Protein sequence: CASSTSGSILGEQFF.

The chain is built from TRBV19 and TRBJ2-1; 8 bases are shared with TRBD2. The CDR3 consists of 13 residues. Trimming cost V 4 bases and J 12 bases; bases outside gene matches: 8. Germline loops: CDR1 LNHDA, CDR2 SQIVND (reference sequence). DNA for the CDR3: TGTGCCAGTAGTACGGGAGGGCCTCGGCTGCAGTTCTTC. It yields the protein CASSTGGPRLQFF.

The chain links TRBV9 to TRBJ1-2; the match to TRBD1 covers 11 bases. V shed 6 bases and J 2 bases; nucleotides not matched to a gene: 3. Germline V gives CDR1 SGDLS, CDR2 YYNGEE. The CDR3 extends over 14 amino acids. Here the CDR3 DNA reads TGTGCCAGCACCGGGACAGGGGGAAACTATGGCTACACCTTC. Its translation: CASTGTGGNYGYTF.

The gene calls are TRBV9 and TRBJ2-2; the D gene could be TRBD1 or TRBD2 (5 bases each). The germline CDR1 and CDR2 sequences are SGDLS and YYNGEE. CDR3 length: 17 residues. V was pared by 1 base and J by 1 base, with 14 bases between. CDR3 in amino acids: CASSVSPGTENTGELFF. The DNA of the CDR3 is TGTGCCAGCAGCGTAAGCCCAGGGACCGAGAACACCGGGGAGCTGTTTTTT. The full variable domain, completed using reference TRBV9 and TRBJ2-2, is DSGVTQTPKHLITATGQRVTLRCSPRSGDLSVYWYQQSLDQGLQFLIQYYNGEERAKGNILERFSAQQFPDLHSELNLSSLELGDSALYFCASSVSPGTENTGELFFGEGSRLTVL.

DNA of the CDR3: TGTGCCAGCAGCTCGAGGATAAACACCGGGGAGCTGTTTTTT. This encodes CASSSRINTGELFF. V and J are TRBV13 and TRBJ2-2; no clear D. The CDR3 runs 14 residues. Trimming left V 4 bases short and J 2 bases short, with 8 bases between. CDR1 is PRHDT and CDR2 is FYEKMQ in the germline V gene (reference sequence). Looking up the rest from reference TRBV13 and TRBJ2-2 gives the full variable domain: AAGVIQSPRHLIKEKRETATLKCYPIPRHDTVYWYQQGPGQDPQFLISFYEKMQSDKGSIPDRFSAQQFSDYHSELNMSSLELGDSALYFCASSSRINTGELFFGEGSRLTVL.

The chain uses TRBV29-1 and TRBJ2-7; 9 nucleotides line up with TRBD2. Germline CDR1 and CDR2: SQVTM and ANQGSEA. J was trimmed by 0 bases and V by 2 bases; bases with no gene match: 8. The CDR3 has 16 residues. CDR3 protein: CSVEFRVAGASYEQYF. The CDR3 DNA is TGCAGCGTTGAATTCCGGGTAGCGGGGGCCTCCTACGAGCAGTACTTC.

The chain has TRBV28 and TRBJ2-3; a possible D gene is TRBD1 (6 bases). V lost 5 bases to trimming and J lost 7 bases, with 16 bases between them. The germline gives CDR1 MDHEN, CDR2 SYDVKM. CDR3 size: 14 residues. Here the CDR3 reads CASSPLRGSYTQYF. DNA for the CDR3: TGTGCCAGCAGTCCCTTGAGGGGGAGCTATACGCAGTATTTT.

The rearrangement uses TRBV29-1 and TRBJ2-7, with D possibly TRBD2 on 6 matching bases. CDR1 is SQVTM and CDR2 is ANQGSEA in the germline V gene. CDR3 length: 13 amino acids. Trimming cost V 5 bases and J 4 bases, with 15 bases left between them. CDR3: CSVLGGKGYEQYF. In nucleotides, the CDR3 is TGCAGCGTTCTCGGCGGGAAGGGGTACGAGCAGTACTTC.

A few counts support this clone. The CDR3 DNA sequence: TGTGCCAGTACCCCGGGACACAACACTGAAGCTTTCTTT. Translated: CASTPGHNTEAFF. The J gene is TRBJ1-1, the V gene TRBV19; D is perhaps TRBD1 (6 bases). V lost 7 bases and J 2 bases, leaving 11 bases between the germline ends. This CDR3 has 13 residues. Per germline, CDR1 LNHDA and CDR2 SQIVND (reference sequence).

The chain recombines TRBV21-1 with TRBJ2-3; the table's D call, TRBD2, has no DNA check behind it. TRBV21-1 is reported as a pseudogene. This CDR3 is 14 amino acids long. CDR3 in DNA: TGTGCCAGCACTAAGCGGGAGCCAACAGATACGCAGTATTTT. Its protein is CASTKREPTDTQYF.

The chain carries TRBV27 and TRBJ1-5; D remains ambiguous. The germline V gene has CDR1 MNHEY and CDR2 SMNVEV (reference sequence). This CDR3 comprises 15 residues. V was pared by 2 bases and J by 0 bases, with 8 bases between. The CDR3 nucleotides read TGTGCCAGCAGTTTAGGAAGACTTAGCAATCAGCCCCAGCATTTT. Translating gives CASSLGRLSNQPQHF.

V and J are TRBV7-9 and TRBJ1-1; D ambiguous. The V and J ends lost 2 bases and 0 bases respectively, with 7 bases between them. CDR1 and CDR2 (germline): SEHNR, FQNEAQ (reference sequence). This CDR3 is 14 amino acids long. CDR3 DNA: TGTGCCAGCAGCTTACTCGGGATGAACACTGAAGCTTTCTTT. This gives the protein CASSLLGMNTEAFF.